Shown below are 16 T cell receptor beta chains from a single sample sequenced in a study of T-cell memory formation after mild COVID-19. TCRdb reprocessed the 5' RACE reads with MiXCR, giving one entry per CDR3 protein. The table lists fewer than 650,000 distinct CDR3 sequences, roughly 22% of them singletons, with about 8.4% in the top ten. The sample consisted of PBMCs or a T cell subset sorted from them (not recorded which). Receptors were obtained from an adult woman who had mild COVID-19 (a few samples of this study predate the infection). Cell type and time point are not known.

This clonotype was seen more than once but under ten times. The rearrangement uses TRBV12-3 or TRBV12-4 and TRBJ2-2; D may correspond to TRBD1 or TRBD2 (5 bases each). V was cut by 5 bases and J by 4 bases, with 14 bases left in between. The CDR3 extends over 15 amino acids. DNA for the CDR3: TGTGCCAGCAGTCCCTCGGGACGGAGCACCGGGGAGCTGTTTTTT. Its protein product is CASSPSGRSTGELFF.

The chain uses TRBV6-2 or TRBV6-3 and TRBJ2-2; D gene uncertain. Germline V gene sequence: CDR1 MNHEY, CDR2 SVGEGT. CDR3 length equals 14 residues. The V gene lost 6 bases and the J gene lost 6 bases, with 14 bases spanning the gap. As DNA, the CDR3 is TGTGCCAGCAGGCCCCACATTGGTTCCGGGGAGCTGTTTTTT. Encoded protein: CASRPHIGSGELFF.

This clonotype was observed at least ten times. This rearrangement joins TRBV27 to TRBJ2-1; D unclear. Germline V gene data show CDR1 as MNHEY and CDR2 as SMNVEV (reference sequence). The ends were cut back, 3 bases at V and 6 bases at J, with 12 bases in the middle. The CDR3 runs to 14 residues. CDR3 residues: CASSFLGSINEQFF. CDR3 nucleotide sequence: TGTGCCAGCAGTTTTCTGGGCAGTATCAATGAGCAGTTCTTC.

V gene TRBV14 combines with J gene TRBJ2-7; 8 bases map to TRBD1. The CDR3 has 13 amino acids. Trimming removed 6 bases from V and 5 bases from J; junction bases left unmatched: 6. The germline gives CDR1 SGHDN, CDR2 FVKESK. The CDR3 nucleotides are TGTGCCAGCAGAGGGACAGGATTGGACGAGCAGTACTTC. Residues: CASRGTGLDEQYF.

The rearrangement joins TRBV12-3 or TRBV12-4 to TRBJ2-5; D tentatively reads TRBD1 or TRBD2 (5 bases each). V lost 4 bases and J 3 bases, leaving 9 bases between the germline ends. CDR3 length equals 13 residues. CDR3 protein: CASSWGTEETQYF. The CDR3 nucleotides read TGTGCCAGCAGTTGGGGGACGGAAGAGACCCAGTACTTC.

This clonotype was found a few times. The gene calls are TRBV18 and TRBJ1-1; no clear D gene. Trimming removed 2 bases at V and 0 bases at J, with 10 bases between. CDR3 size: 15 residues. CDR1 and CDR2 (germline): KGHSH, LQKENI. As DNA, the CDR3 is TGTGCCAGCTCACCAGTTATAGGGTTGAACACTGAAGCTTTCTTT. Residues: CASSPVIGLNTEAFF.

J is TRBJ2-6 and V is TRBV12-3 or TRBV12-4; D possibly corresponds to TRBD2 (6 bases). Trimming removed 6 bases from V and 0 bases from J, with 12 bases in between. CDR3 length: 16 amino acids. CDR3 sequence reads: CASSSTGGSGANVLTF. DNA for the CDR3: TGTGCCAGCAGCTCGACCGGGGGCTCTGGGGCCAACGTCCTGACTTTC.

V gene TRBV7-2 combines with J gene TRBJ1-6; 9 bases are a match to TRBD1. The CDR3 runs 16 residues. Germline V gene lookup returns CDR1 SGHTA and CDR2 FQGNSA. Losses at the gene ends were 3 bases for V and 9 bases for J; bases not matched to a gene: 9. The CDR3 protein is CASSFVSGQGGSPLHF. DNA for the CDR3: TGTGCCAGCAGCTTCGTCTCGGGACAGGGAGGTTCACCCCTCCACTTT.

DNA for the CDR3: TGTGCCAGCAGCTCTACATGGACCAACTATGGCTACACCTTC. Translated, it gives CASSSTWTNYGYTF. The chain recombines TRBV7-2 with TRBJ1-2; no firm D call. CDR1 and CDR2 from the germline V gene are SGHTA and FQGNSA. Trimming removed 4 bases from V and 2 bases from J, with 11 bases in between. This CDR3 spans 14 amino acids.

The V gene is TRBV6-5, the J gene TRBJ1-1, with D perhaps TRBD1 (5 bases). V dropped 0 bases and J dropped 1 base, with 6 bases sitting between them. Germline V gene lookup returns CDR1 MNHEY and CDR2 SVGAGI. This CDR3 is 14 amino acids long. The CDR3 DNA reads TGTGCCAGCAGTTACTCCGACAGGAACACTGAAGCTTTCTTT. Translating gives CASSYSDRNTEAFF.

This clonotype was detected once. The chain is built from TRBV7-2 and TRBJ1-2; D gene uncertain. Germline V gene sequence: CDR1 SGHTA, CDR2 FQGNSA. V shed 6 bases and J shed 0 bases, with 17 bases lying between them. This CDR3 is 16 amino acids long. CDR3 residues: CASSPPRGLANYGYTF. CDR3 coding DNA: TGTGCCAGCAGTCCCCCTCGCGGGTTAGCTAACTATGGCTACACCTTC.

This rearrangement joins TRBV6-6 to TRBJ2-5; D gene uncertain. CDR3 length: 15 amino acids. Trimming stripped 2 bases from V and 5 bases from J, with 15 bases between. Germline CDR1 MNHNY, CDR2 SVGAGI (reference sequence). The CDR3 is CASSYADGVWETQYF. DNA of the CDR3: TGTGCCAGCAGTTACGCAGATGGGGTATGGGAGACCCAGTACTTC.

This clonotype was seen a handful of times. The chain employs TRBV10-3 and TRBJ2-3; 7 nucleotides line up with TRBD1. The CDR3 totals 13 residues. With V trimmed by 8 bases and J by 6 bases, 8 bases remained unmatched. CDR1 and CDR2 from the germline V gene are ENHRY and SYGVKD. CDR3 coding DNA: TGTGCCATCGGACAGGCCTGGGAGGATACGCAGTATTTT. Its protein product is CAIGQAWEDTQYF.

A few counts support this clonotype. This chain connects TRBV5-1 to TRBJ2-7; D possibly corresponds to TRBD2 (5 bases). There are 13 residues in the CDR3. Germline V CDR1 and CDR2: SGHRS, YFSETQ. V lost 4 bases and J lost 10, with 18 bases in between. DNA of the CDR3: TGCGCCAGCAGCCCCATGGAGGCTACACGTCAGTACTTC. Translation gives CASSPMEATRQYF.

CDR3 coding DNA: TGTGCCAGCAGCAATCCGACAGGGCTCTCCTACAATGAGCAGTTCTTC. Translated, it gives CASSNPTGLSYNEQFF. The chain combines TRBV7-6 with TRBJ2-1; TRBD1 aligns across 7 bases. The length of the CDR3 is 16 residues. CDR1 and CDR2 from the germline V gene are SGHVS and FNYEAQ. V trimming: 5 bases; J trimming: 0 bases; junction bases outside the gene matches: 7.

This clonotype was seen only a few times. This chain uses TRBV15 with TRBJ2-7; D is undetermined. With 6 bases removed from V and 2 bases from J, the gap between germline ends came to 14 bases. Germline values: CDR1 LNHNV, CDR2 YYDKDF (reference sequence). The CDR3 length is 14 residues. The CDR3 is CATRSGRGPYEQYF. The CDR3 coding sequence is TGTGCCACCAGGTCGGGCCGTGGGCCCTACGAGCAGTACTTC.